This T cell receptor beta chain was captured by sequencing in a study of blood T cell repertoires in COVID-19. Whole-study context: Specimens from acute and convalescent COVID-19 originated in the United States, Italy and Spain. From T cells, B-cell-depleted T cells, or PBMCs came the material, which was cDNA or gDNA.

Losses at the gene ends were 4 bases for V and 5 bases for J; bases not matched to a gene: 4. The CDR3 is 14 amino acids. Germline CDR1 SGDLS, CDR2 YYNGEE. Methods used by the authors: From reference gene primer amplification, estimates of nucleated cell counts were derived. Assay used: immunoSEQ multiplex PCR; TCRdb lists only in-frame clones, some missing. V and J calls and clone size are as listed in that table; D and trimming were resolved from the DNA. The table has around 65,000 clones, 70% to 90% seen once. The receptor comes from a human donor in a cohort sampled during active COVID-19. The rearrangement uses TRBV9 and TRBJ2-1, with TRBD2 identical over 9 bases. The sample taken for sequencing was peripheral blood. CDR3 residues: CASSSGLADNEQFF. CDR3 coding DNA: TGTGCCAGCAGCTCGGGACTAGCTGACAATGAGCAGTTCTTC.